This T cell receptor beta chain is from a study of identical twins. Study results and caveats: Conclusions rested on cross-sectional statistics rather than following the same donors.

TCRdb reprocessed the 5' RACE reads via MiXCR and lists one record per CDR3 protein. Found here are a few hundred thousand distinct CDR3 sequences, 9% to 10% of them singletons; the top ten hold 2.5% to 3.5%. In this sample, this clonotype turned up a few times. The target antigen is unknown. Trimming shortened V by 4 bases and J by 6 bases, and 21 bases separated the two germline ends. Germline assignment: CDR1 SEHNR and CDR2 FQNEAQ (reference sequence). This CDR3 has 17 residues. This sample was also put to use in a study of yellow fever vaccine responses in identical twins. From that report: As reported, the vaccine T cell response of twins seemed partly convergent and partly personalized.

This receptor was taken from a woman between 18 and 29 years old in good health. The sequencing sample was made of PBMCs. V gene TRBV7-9 combines with J gene TRBJ2-2; D may be TRBD1 (6 bases). CDR3 amino acids: CASSYPQGLFASGELFF. The DNA of the CDR3 is TGTGCCAGCAGCTACCCCCAGGGGTTGTTTGCATCCGGGGAGCTGTTTTTT.